This record concerns one T cell receptor (beta chain) sequence. The specificity of this receptor is unknown. No base quality values were provided; no much bigger clone lies one nucleotide off. These data come from a study of cytomegalovirus exposure and HLA in healthy donors (dated by TCRdb to about 2017). For context, the study as a whole: According to an earlier analysis of 587 of the donors, some 180 million T cells yielded 117 million unique TCR beta sequences and 276 Gb of sequence data. An early release that covered about 600 HLA-typed donors contained approximately 290 gigabases of sequencing data and tens of millions of unique TCR sequences. The genetic ancestry cluster associated with self-reported Caucasian donors included over 80% of the approximately 410 genotyped donors. The study aimed to test whether cataloging public T cell receptors could reveal signatures of past pathogen exposure. The T cell repertoires of several hundred subjects were profiled by immunosequencing and related to cytomegalovirus serostatus. In addition to the first cohort of roughly 700 subjects, a separate validation cohort of under 150 different subjects was used. To predict cytomegalovirus infection status, the study brought together high-throughput TCR immunosequencing, statistical association of individual TCRs with disease status, and machine learning. To study patterns of TCR occurrence, a later analysis re-analyzed previously published TCR beta repertoires from just over 650 donors and added high-resolution HLA genotyping. The later analysis used no new phenotypic data to find candidate immune exposures, relying instead on TCR beta sequences and their occurrence across donors. To decide whether each TCR beta V gene segment behaved as functional or pseudogenic, an earlier analysis of approximately 590 of the donors relied on high-throughput TCR beta sequencing. Donor age, sex, ethnicity and CMV serostatus were compiled alongside the repertoire data. In a later genetic analysis, genome-wide SNP genotypes for about three fifths of the roughly 670 donors were used, and that subset was treated as a discovery cohort. All discovery cohort repertoires had been generated using a single sequencing platform. HLA typing covered class I and class II loci at four-digit resolution. Typing coverage varied by locus: roughly 620-630 donors for A, B, C, DRB1 and DQB1; roughly 500 for DQA1; nearly 610 for DPA1; 400 to 480 for DPB1. A few DR-DQ haplotypes were treated as single units for association and clustering because of strong linkage in the cohort. Among several hundred genotyped donors of the cohort, an average of approximately 240,000 unique TCR beta nucleotide sequences was sequenced per donor, of which 15% to 20% were non-productive. Broader findings and caveats from the paper: Because the 87-base-pair reads could not distinguish some IMGT-functional V segments, including TRBV6-2 and TRBV6-3, those segments were excluded. This cohort had only TCR beta chains sequenced, and the lack of alpha or paired-chain data limited which features could be detected. In a later genetic analysis, a missense DCLRE1C variant was associated with V-gene and J-gene trimming of TCR beta chains, and the association was replicated in an independent cohort. The sequencing pipeline was judged likely to have produced a cluster of highly shared sequence variants as a technical artifact. A later analysis reported that several top co-occurrence clusters appeared linked to parvovirus B19, influenza, CMV and Epstein-Barr virus. In both the original and validation cohorts, the classifier was reported to diagnose cytomegalovirus status with high specificity and sensitivity. In a later analysis, HLA-associated TCR beta chains were found to be more clonally expanded and to have lower generation probabilities than equally common non-associated chains. A later genetic analysis reported fewer N-insertions in productive TCRs among donors in an Asian-associated ancestry cluster than the roughly 620-donor mean. In an earlier analysis of some 500 of the donors, most TCR beta V segments were observed in productive rearrangements about 87% or about 30% of the time, broadly matching IMGT annotations. Because HLA typing was missing for some donors at each locus, association tests included only the typed subset. For the cohort, immune exposure information was limited to CMV serostatus. According to the authors, the approach could potentially be generalized to other disease states and immunological phenotypes. A later analysis found that most CMV-associated TCR beta chains appeared HLA-restricted, with HLA associations seemingly driven largely by CMV exposure. Linkage disequilibrium might explain the correlated functional status among segregating V segments, but an unknown experimental factor could not be excluded. Across donors, most TCR sequences were observed very rarely, whereas some public TCRs were present in many individuals. In vitro tests confirmed that a few of the cytomegalovirus-associated TCR beta chains recognize cytomegalovirus antigens. In a later analysis, TCR association rates were found to vary across HLA loci, with the most associated TCRs seen for DRB1 alleles and the fewest for HLA-C alleles. The presence/absence analyses assumed that sequencing depth was roughly uniform across donors, and that assumption may not be true. At a false discovery rate of 0.05, a later analysis linked 16,951 TCR beta sequences to specific HLA alleles. In the study, some 160 TCR beta chains were listed as associated with cytomegalovirus. Because counts were too low, seventeen rarely observed V segments, including chromosome 9 orphons, were excluded from the earlier analysis of about 500 of the donors. When HLA alleles, especially DR and DQ, strongly co-occurred, TCR associations were difficult to assign to individual alleles. A further reported finding was that TCR beta sequences accurately predicted the HLA-A and HLA-B alleles for most subjects in the first cohort.

The library was prepared using the immunoSEQ multiplex PCR assay. A mixture of 60 forward primers for TCR Vbeta segments and 13 reverse primers for TCR Jbeta segments was used in the multiplex PCR. A multiplex PCR assay on genomic DNA amplified the CDR3 region of rearranged TCR beta genes. The Illumina HiSeq System was used to sequence the amplified TCR beta libraries as 87-base-pair reads. The original pipeline was this. In a later analysis, roughly 80 million unique TCR beta chains were counted across the 650 to 750 repertoires, and roughly 11 million of these chains were shared by at least two donors. To remove PCR and sequencing errors, raw reads were error-corrected and collapsed into unique sequences using a nearest-neighbor algorithm that merged closely related sequences. To assign V, D and J gene segments, CDR3 sequences were aligned to IMGT reference sequences. Each retained sequence needed at least a six-nucleotide match to both a V gene segment and a J gene segment. A rearrangement counted as productive if the CDR3 had no stop codons and remained in frame with V and J, and every other rearrangement counted as non-productive. Following IMGT convention, CDR3 was defined as the stretch from the second conserved V-encoded cysteine to the conserved J-encoded phenylalanine. The earlier analysis of some 540 of the donors excluded any sequence lacking an unambiguous match to a single V gene segment. In an earlier analysis of approximately 550 of the donors, V segments were called functional above 56.7% productive rearrangements and were called segregating when the between-donor standard deviation exceeded 5%. To diagnose cytomegalovirus status from the catalog of TCR beta chain sequences, a statistical classification framework was built. In a later analysis, TCR nucleotide sequences were compared against IMGT/GENE-DB human TR gene sequences so that V and J genes could be assigned. A later analysis assigned CDR3 sequences and most-parsimonious VDJ recombination scenarios with the TCRdist pipeline. In a later analysis, each TCR beta chain was defined by its CDR3 amino acid sequence together with its V-gene family, and reads without a unique V-gene family were excluded. To address suspected cross-contamination and a sequencing artifact, a later analysis removed 592 highly shared, low-generation-probability nucleotide sequences. In a later analysis, a clonal expansion index was calculated for each public chain from normalized within-repertoire ranks of inferred template counts. Generation probabilities in a later analysis came from a VDJ recombination model fitted to out-of-frame rearrangements, and those results were checked against IGoR. Hypergeometric tests were used in a later analysis to score TCR-TCR, TCR-HLA and TCR-CMV co-occurrence, with a repertoire-size bias correction applied to the TCR pairs. In a later analysis, false discovery rates were estimated by permuting HLA or CMV assignments 20 times. A later analysis grouped co-occurring TCRs with DBSCAN, adding TCRdist sequence similarity when clustering within HLA-allele-positive subsets. Co-occurrence clustering excluded repertoires with fewer than 30,000 or more than 120,000 public chains, plus five with anomalous nucleotide sharing. The immuneACCESS repertoire file appears here via TCRdb, limited to in-frame rearrangements. These files lack a portion of the clones; in checked studies, under half of the deficit traces to unresolved V genes, and the cause of the others is not known. D and trimming were read from the DNA, whereas the V and J calls and clone size are those reported in that table. This sample comprises around 160,000 clones, around 80% of them detected only once. The ten largest clones add up to roughly 1.5% of the sample.

The cohort comprised fewer than 700 healthy bone marrow donors. Cohort members were all nominally healthy when sampled, although unrecorded immune exposures were likely present. The donor was CMV seronegative and was included in the group of a few hundred seronegative cohort members. A peripheral blood sample was provided by each donor, and peripheral blood mononuclear cells were used for TCR beta sequencing. The Qiagen DNeasy Blood Extraction Kit was used to extract genomic DNA from the blood cell samples. The CDR3 has 12 amino acids, counting the end cysteine and phenylalanine. Left in the record is the CDR3 DNA by itself, 36 bases read in frame from the first base. A distance of 7 bases separates the germline ends of V and J, which lose 2 bases and 8 bases respectively. The CDR1 and CDR2 encoded by the germline V gene (reference sequence) are SGHKS and YYEKEE.

The source is a woman aged 18-29 years in good health and CMV-seronegative. The rearranged chain carries TRBV5-5 and TRBJ2-2, and TRBD2 may be the D gene, going by 5 matching bases. Material for sequencing was PBMCs. The CDR3 region reads CASSFREGELFF. The sequenced DNA is TGTGCCAGCAGCTTCCGGGAAGGGGAGCTGTTTTTT.